These T cell receptor beta chains were read from a single sample in a study of T cells after yellow fever vaccination. TCRdb passed the 5' RACE reads through MiXCR, listing each CDR3 protein once. The sample yields nearly 550,000 distinct CDR3 sequences, about 19% seen once. This sample comprised PBMCs, obtained 15 days after the yellow fever booster vaccination. These receptors were collected from a man aged 25-45 years who received the YFV17D yellow fever vaccine. The CDR3 runs from the conserved cysteine through the conserved F or W. The order of the fields is D gene, V gene, J gene, clone size, CDR3 protein, CDR3 DNA. A D gene is named only where the DNA matches it firmly. Rows give clone size only sometimes, using once, few, many, or a class for an expanded clone.

D: -
V: TRBV9
J: TRBJ1-4
size: -
CDR3: CASSAPGGGLFF
DNA: TGTGCCAGCAGCGCACCAGGTGGGGGACTGTTTTTT

D: -
V: TRBV11-2
J: TRBJ2-1
size: few
CDR3: CASSANPGQKWRDYNEQFF
DNA: TGTGCCAGCAGCGCCAACCCGGGACAGAAATGGCGGGACTACAATGAGCAGTTCTTC

D: TRBD1
V: TRBV28
J: TRBJ2-5
size: few
CDR3: CASSFPGQGMPQYF
DNA: TGTGCCAGCAGTTTTCCGGGACAGGGGATGCCCCAGTACTTC

D: -
V: TRBV29-1
J: TRBJ2-1
size: once
CDR3: CSVVGQYNEQFF
DNA: TGCAGCGTTGTCGGACAGTACAATGAGCAGTTCTTC

D: -
V: TRBV24-1
J: TRBJ2-1
size: few
CDR3: CATSESPGQSPSYNEQFF
DNA: TGTGCCACCAGTGAGAGCCCTGGACAGTCTCCATCGTACAATGAGCAGTTCTTC

D: -
V: TRBV5-1
J: TRBJ2-5
size: few
CDR3: CASSLARAGRLQETQYF
DNA: TGCGCCAGCAGCTTAGCTAGAGCCGGCAGGTTACAAGAGACCCAGTACTTC

D: TRBD1
V: TRBV20-1
J: TRBJ2-3
size: once
CDR3: CSARPTTGAFTQYF
DNA: TGCAGTGCTAGACCCACGACAGGGGCTTTTACGCAGTATTTT

D: TRBD1
V: TRBV6-5
J: TRBJ1-2
size: -
CDR3: CASSYSPGGGLGYTF
DNA: TGTGCCAGCAGTTACTCGCCTGGAGGGGGCCTTGGCTACACCTTC

D: -
V: TRBV20-1
J: TRBJ2-3
size: -
CDR3: CSATPLADTDTQYF
DNA: TGCAGTGCTACCCCCCTAGCCGATACAGATACGCAGTATTTT

D: -
V: TRBV5-5
J: TRBJ2-1
size: few
CDR3: CASSLGRSYNEQFF
DNA: TGTGCCAGCAGCTTGGGACGGAGTTACAATGAGCAGTTCTTC

D: TRBD2
V: TRBV3-1
J: TRBJ2-3
size: -
CDR3: CASSTSGRGTDTQYF
DNA: TGTGCCAGCAGCACTAGCGGAAGGGGAACAGATACGCAGTATTTT

D: -
V: TRBV15
J: TRBJ2-1
size: few
CDR3: CATSRETGSYNEQFF
DNA: TGTGCCACCAGCAGAGAAACGGGCTCCTACAATGAGCAGTTCTTC

D: -
V: TRBV5-1
J: TRBJ2-7
size: few
CDR3: CASSLSTPGNEQYF
DNA: TGCGCCAGCAGCTTGAGCACACCTGGGAACGAGCAGTACTTC

D: -
V: TRBV4-3
J: TRBJ2-1
size: -
CDR3: CASSHPAQFF
DNA: TGCGCCAGCAGCCACCCCGCCCAGTTCTTC

D: -
V: TRBV20-1
J: TRBJ2-1
size: -
CDR3: CSARANLGQFF
DNA: TGCAGTGCTAGAGCCAATTTGGGGCAGTTCTTC

D: -
V: TRBV12-3/TRBV12-4
J: TRBJ2-6
size: few
CDR3: CASSLPSGANVLTF
DNA: TGTGCCAGCAGCCTTCCCTCTGGGGCCAACGTCCTGACTTTC

D: TRBD2
V: TRBV25-1
J: TRBJ2-3
size: few
CDR3: CASSTGLAGVEDTQYF
DNA: TGTGCCAGCAGTACCGGACTAGCGGGAGTGGAAGATACGCAGTATTTT

D: -
V: TRBV6-5
J: TRBJ2-7
size: many
CDR3: CASSSPGQGFYEQYF
DNA: TGTGCCAGCAGTTCTCCGGGACAAGGATTCTACGAGCAGTACTTC

D: -
V: TRBV18
J: TRBJ2-7
size: many
CDR3: CASSPPPGRENEQYF
DNA: TGTGCCAGCTCACCACCGCCAGGGCGGGAAAACGAGCAGTACTTC

D: -
V: TRBV29-1
J: TRBJ2-3
size: -
CDR3: CSVAAPTGGTDTQYF
DNA: TGCAGCGTAGCAGCCCCCACCGGAGGCACAGATACGCAGTATTTT

D: -
V: TRBV13
J: TRBJ1-2
size: -
CDR3: CASSFIRGNGYTF
DNA: TGTGCCAGCAGCTTTATACGAGGGAATGGCTACACCTTC

D: -
V: TRBV5-1
J: TRBJ2-7
size: many
CDR3: CASSLALYGVYEQYF
DNA: TGCGCCAGCAGCTTGGCCCTTTATGGGGTGTACGAGCAGTACTTC

D: TRBD2
V: TRBV7-6
J: TRBJ2-1
size: -
CDR3: CASSLAGASGKWAVNEQFF
DNA: TGTGCCAGCAGCTTAGCGGGGGCTAGCGGGAAATGGGCGGTGAATGAGCAGTTCTTC

D: -
V: TRBV10-3
J: TRBJ2-1
size: -
CDR3: CAISGASSYNEQFF
DNA: TGTGCCATCAGTGGGGCAAGCTCCTACAATGAGCAGTTCTTC

D: -
V: TRBV7-8
J: TRBJ2-1
size: few
CDR3: CASSLDPSYGEQFF
DNA: TGTGCCAGCAGCTTGGACCCTAGCTATGGTGAGCAGTTCTTC

D: -
V: TRBV21-1
J: TRBJ2-7
size: -
CDR3: CASSKIKGSYEQYF
DNA: TGTGCCAGCAGCAAAATAAAGGGATCCTACGAGCAGTACTTC

D: TRBD2
V: TRBV27
J: TRBJ2-3
size: -
CDR3: CASSGTSGAGPVSQYF
DNA: TGTGCCAGCAGTGGTACTAGCGGTGCTGGGCCAGTGTCGCAGTATTTT

D: -
V: TRBV19
J: TRBJ2-7
size: -
CDR3: CASSRDNIYEQYF
DNA: TGTGCCAGTAGTAGGGACAATATCTACGAGCAGTACTTC

D: TRBD1
V: TRBV10-2
J: TRBJ1-1
size: few
CDR3: CASRDRYSNTEAFF
DNA: TGCGCCAGCAGGGACAGGTACTCGAACACTGAAGCTTTCTTT

D: TRBD1
V: TRBV28
J: TRBJ2-5
size: few
CDR3: CASSLGDRDFETQYF
DNA: TGTGCCAGCAGTTTAGGGGACAGGGATTTCGAGACCCAGTACTTC

D: TRBD2
V: TRBV25-1
J: TRBJ2-7
size: -
CDR3: CASSEFVGGPLEQYF
DNA: TGTGCCAGCAGTGAATTTGTGGGAGGGCCTCTCGAGCAGTACTTC

D: TRBD2
V: TRBV7-6
J: TRBJ2-7
size: -
CDR3: CASSPAGVRVQYF
DNA: TGTGCCAGCAGTCCTGCGGGAGTGAGGGTGCAGTACTTC

D: -
V: TRBV25-1
J: TRBJ2-1
size: many
CDR3: CASSRGQHDYNEQFF
DNA: TGTGCCAGCAGCCGAGGACAGCACGACTACAATGAGCAGTTCTTC

D: -
V: TRBV27
J: TRBJ1-3
size: few
CDR3: CASSPRGASGNTIYF
DNA: TGTGCCAGCAGTCCGCGGGGAGCCTCTGGAAACACCATATATTTT

D: TRBD1
V: TRBV30
J: TRBJ1-1
size: -
CDR3: CAWRFQGGQRMNTEAFF
DNA: TGTGCCTGGCGGTTCCAGGGGGGGCAGCGCATGAACACTGAAGCTTTCTTT

D: -
V: TRBV18
J: TRBJ2-7
size: -
CDR3: CASSRSGPAYEQYF
DNA: TGTGCCAGCTCACGTTCGGGACCGGCCTACGAGCAGTACTTC

D: TRBD1
V: TRBV12-3/TRBV12-4
J: TRBJ2-4
size: -
CDR3: CASSATGGAVKNIQYF
DNA: TGTGCCAGCAGCGCCACAGGGGGCGCCGTCAAAAACATTCAGTACTTC

D: -
V: TRBV5-1
J: TRBJ2-5
size: -
CDR3: CASSLNGRKEETQYF
DNA: TGCGCCAGCAGCTTGAACGGGAGAAAGGAAGAGACCCAGTACTTC

D: -
V: TRBV12-3/TRBV12-4
J: TRBJ2-5
size: few
CDR3: CASSSVGTGKETQYF
DNA: TGTGCCAGCAGTTCGGTGGGGACCGGAAAAGAGACCCAGTACTTC

D: -
V: TRBV27
J: TRBJ2-7
size: -
CDR3: CASRIDGQRLEQYF
DNA: TGTGCCAGCAGAATCGATGGACAGCGGCTCGAGCAGTACTTC

D: TRBD1
V: TRBV7-2
J: TRBJ2-3
size: few
CDR3: CASSIRQGASDTQYF
DNA: TGTGCCAGCAGCATAAGACAGGGGGCGTCGGATACGCAGTATTTT

D: TRBD1
V: TRBV7-2
J: TRBJ1-5
size: -
CDR3: CASSLQGGPSNQPQHF
DNA: TGTGCCAGCAGCTTACAGGGGGGCCCTAGCAATCAGCCCCAGCATTTT

D: TRBD2
V: TRBV6-2/TRBV6-3
J: TRBJ2-7
size: few
CDR3: CASAASGVYEQYF
DNA: TGTGCCAGCGCGGCTAGCGGCGTCTACGAGCAGTACTTC

D: -
V: TRBV4-1
J: TRBJ2-1
size: few
CDR3: CASSREEGQSSYNEQFF
DNA: TGCGCCAGCAGCAGAGAGGAGGGACAGAGCTCCTACAATGAGCAGTTCTTC

D: -
V: TRBV20-1
J: TRBJ2-7
size: -
CDR3: CSAPLGLGAVHEQYF
DNA: TGCAGTGCTCCATTGGGGCTCGGGGCAGTACACGAGCAGTACTTC